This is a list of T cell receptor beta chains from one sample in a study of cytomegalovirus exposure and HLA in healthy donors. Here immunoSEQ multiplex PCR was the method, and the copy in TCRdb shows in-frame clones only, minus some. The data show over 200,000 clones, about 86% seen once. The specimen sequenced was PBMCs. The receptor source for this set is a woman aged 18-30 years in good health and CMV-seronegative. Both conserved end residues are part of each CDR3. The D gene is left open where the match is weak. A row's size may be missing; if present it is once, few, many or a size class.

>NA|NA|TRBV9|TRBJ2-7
TGTGCCAGCAGCGTAGCGTTGGCGGGAAGTCCCCACGAGCAGTACTTC
CASSVALAGSPHEQYF
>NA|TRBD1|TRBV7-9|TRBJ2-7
TGCACCGTGGACAGGGGTGACCACGAGCAGTACTTC
CTVDRGDHEQYF
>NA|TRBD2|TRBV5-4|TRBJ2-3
TGTGCCAGCAGCCCGGGGGACGGGGGGACAGATACGCAGTATTTT
CASSPGDGGTDTQYF
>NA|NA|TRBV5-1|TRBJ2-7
TGCGCCAGCAGCTTAAAGAGTACCGGGAGCGAGCAGTACTTC
CASSLKSTGSEQYF
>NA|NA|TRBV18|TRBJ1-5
TGTGCCAGCTCACCAGGGGGCAGTCAGCCCCAGCATTTT
CASSPGGSQPQHF
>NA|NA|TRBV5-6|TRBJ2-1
TGTGCCAGCAGCTTGGCGGTTAGCCTCGGATCCAATGAGCAGTTCTTC
CASSLAVSLGSNEQFF
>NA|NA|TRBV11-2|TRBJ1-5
TGTGCCAGCAGCTTAGACAATAGCAATCAGCCCCAGCATTTT
CASSLDNSNQPQHF
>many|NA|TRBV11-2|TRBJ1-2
TGTGCCAGCAGCCCCGACAGTCCTTGGGGCTACACCTTC
CASSPDSPWGYTF
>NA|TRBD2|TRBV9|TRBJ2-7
TGTGCCAGCAGCGCGGGAGGGGGGGATACCTACGAGCAGTACTTC
CASSAGGGDTYEQYF
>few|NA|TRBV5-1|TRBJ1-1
TGCGCCAGCAGCTTGGGAGTGAACACTGAAGCTTTCTTT
CASSLGVNTEAFF
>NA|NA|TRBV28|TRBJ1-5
TGTGCCAGCAGTTCCATACTGGATCAGCCCCAGCATTTT
CASSSILDQPQHF
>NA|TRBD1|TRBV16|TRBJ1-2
TGTGCCAGCAGCCAACGGACAGGGGGGCTGTCTCTTAACTATGGCTACACCTTC
CASSQRTGGLSLNYGYTF
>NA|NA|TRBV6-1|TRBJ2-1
TGTGCCAGCAGTGGGACCACAGGGTGGGTTGGGAATGAGCAGTTCTTC
CASSGTTGWVGNEQFF
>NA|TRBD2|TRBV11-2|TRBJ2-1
TGTGCCAGCAGCTTAGTGGTAGCGGGAGGGCTCAGTGAGCAGTTCTTC
CASSLVVAGGLSEQFF
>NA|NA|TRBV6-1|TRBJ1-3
TGTGCCAGCAGTGAATCCGTGACAGGCTCTGGAAACACCATATATTTT
CASSESVTGSGNTIYF
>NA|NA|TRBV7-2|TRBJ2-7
TGTGCCAGCAGCTTTAGAGGGTCGGACGAGCAGTACTTC
CASSFRGSDEQYF
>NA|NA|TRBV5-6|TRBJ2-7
TGTGCCAGCAGCTATTACTACGAGCAGTACTTC
CASSYYYEQYF
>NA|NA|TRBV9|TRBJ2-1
TGTGCCAGCAGCGTAGAGGGGGGGTGGCAGGGGTTAAACAATGAGCAGTTCTTC
CASSVEGGWQGLNNEQFF
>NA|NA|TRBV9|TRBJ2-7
TGTGCCAGCAGCGTAACAGACACCTCCTACGAGCAGTACTTC
CASSVTDTSYEQYF
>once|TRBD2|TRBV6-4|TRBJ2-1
TGTGCCAGCAGTGACTCGGGGAGGGCCTCCTACAATGAGCAGTTCTTC
CASSDSGRASYNEQFF
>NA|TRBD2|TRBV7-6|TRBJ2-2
TGTGCCAGCAGGGTAGGGGCTAGCGGCACCGGGGAGCTGTTTTTT
CASRVGASGTGELFF
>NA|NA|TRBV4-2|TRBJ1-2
TGTGCCAGCAGCCAAGACCTGGCAACAGACTATGGCTACACCTTC
CASSQDLATDYGYTF
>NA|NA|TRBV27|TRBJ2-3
TGTGCCAGCAGTTTAGGCCTCAACACAGATACGCAGTATTTT
CASSLGLNTDTQYF
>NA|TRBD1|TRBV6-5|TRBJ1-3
TGTGCCAGCAGCTTAACAGGGGTAACTGGAAACACCATATATTTT
CASSLTGVTGNTIYF
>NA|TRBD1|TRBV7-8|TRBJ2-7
TGTGCCAGCATGTCCGGACAGGGTCCCGACGAGCAGTACTTC
CASMSGQGPDEQYF
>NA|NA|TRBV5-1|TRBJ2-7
TGCGCCAGCAGCTTAGGAGAAGGAGGCGAGCAGTACTTC
CASSLGEGGEQYF
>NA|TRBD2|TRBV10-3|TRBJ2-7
TGTGCCATCGGGGGACTAGCGGGGGCGCCCTACGAGCAGTACTTC
CAIGGLAGAPYEQYF
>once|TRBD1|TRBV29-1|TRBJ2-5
TGCAGCGGGTGGACAGGGAACATACAAGAGACCCAGTACTTC
CSGWTGNIQETQYF
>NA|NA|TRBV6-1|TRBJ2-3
TGTGCCAGCAGTAGCGACAGAACCGGCGCAGATACGCAGTATTTT
CASSSDRTGADTQYF
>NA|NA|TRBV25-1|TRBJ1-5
TGTGCCAGCAGTGGCCCGGGTCAGCCCCAGCATTTT
CASSGPGQPQHF
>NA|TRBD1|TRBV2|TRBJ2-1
TGTGCCAGCAGTCCCGGACAGGGGCCCTCCTACAATGAGCAGTTCTTC
CASSPGQGPSYNEQFF
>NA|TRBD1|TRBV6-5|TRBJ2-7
TGTGCCAGCAGTTCCGGACAGGGGTTCTCCTACGAGCAGTACTTC
CASSSGQGFSYEQYF
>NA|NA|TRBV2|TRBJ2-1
TGTGCCAGCAGTGAAATTCTTGGGGCCGGTGAGCAGTTCTTC
CASSEILGAGEQFF
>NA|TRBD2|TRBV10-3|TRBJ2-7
TGTGCCATCTTAGCGGGAGAGGGTCTCCGCGAGCAGTACTTC
CAILAGEGLREQYF
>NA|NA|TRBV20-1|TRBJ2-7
TGCAGTGCTAGCCCAGAATACGAGCAGTACTTC
CSASPEYEQYF
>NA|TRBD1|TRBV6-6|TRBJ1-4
TGTGCCAGCAGTTTGCAGGGGGAGAATGAAAAACTGTTTTTT
CASSLQGENEKLFF
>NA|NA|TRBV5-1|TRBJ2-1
TGCGCCAGCAGCTTCCAGGGCGATGAGCAGTTCTTC
CASSFQGDEQFF
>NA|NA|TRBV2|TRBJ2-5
TGTGCCAGCAGTGAATATGCCAGACAAGAGACCCAGTACTTC
CASSEYARQETQYF
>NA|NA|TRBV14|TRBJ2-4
TGTGCCAGCAGCCAGTCCAGGGGAAGGGCGGGCATTCAGTACTTC
CASSQSRGRAGIQYF
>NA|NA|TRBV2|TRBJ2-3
TGTGCCAGCATTTCACTGCTCGCCCCGGATACGCAGTATTTT
CASISLLAPDTQYF
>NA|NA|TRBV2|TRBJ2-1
TGTGCCAGCAGGAGTTCCTACAATGAGCAGTTCTTC
CASRSSYNEQFF
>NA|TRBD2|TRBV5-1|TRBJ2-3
TGCGCCAGCAGCTTGCCTCGGACTAGCGGGAGAACAGATACGCAGTATTTT
CASSLPRTSGRTDTQYF
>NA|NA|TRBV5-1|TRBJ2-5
TGCGCCAGCAGCTTGGTCCCGGGAAGTCAAGAGACCCAGTACTTC
CASSLVPGSQETQYF